A selection of T cell receptor beta chains follows, all from one sample in a study of cytomegalovirus exposure and HLA in healthy donors. Data came from immunoSEQ multiplex PCR; TCRdb stores just in-frame clones and leaves some out. The sample holds about 260,000 clones, about 90% seen once. The sequenced sample consisted of PBMCs. These receptors were collected from a young woman in good health and CMV-seronegative. Each CDR3 is given with its conserved first and last residue. The D gene is left open where the match is weak. Clone size, where shown, is once, few, many, or a class for clones that have expanded.

TRBD2 | - | TRBV4-3 | CASSPPGREEQFF
- | - | TRBV6-1 | CASSEWGGLKTQYF
- | - | TRBV6-5 | CASSYRPADRTYEQYF
- | - | TRBV28 | CASSFGGVGNQPQHF
- | - | TRBV10-3 | CAISELGAGGELFF
TRBD1 | - | TRBV28 | CASSGDSLNYGYTF
- | - | TRBV28 | CASRPGQTSEETQYF
- | - | TRBV27 | CASSLVSGVSNEQFF
- | - | TRBV29-1 | CSAGGLALNYGYTF
- | - | TRBV5-6 | CASSFSLTSGNTIYF
- | - | TRBV5-1 | CASRSGDYYNEQFF
- | - | TRBV27 | CASSLRSPYEQYF
- | - | TRBV9 | CASSDGTHEQYF
- | - | TRBV9 | CASSVGQGGETQYF
- | - | TRBV4-3 | CASSQGGGAGELFF
- | - | TRBV11-2 | CASHRDSYNEQFF
- | - | TRBV6-6 | CASSYVTDTQYF
- | - | TRBV19 | CASSTARDSTDTQYF
TRBD2 | - | TRBV7-2 | CASSSGRGETQYF
- | - | TRBV30 | CAWSVVERETQYF
- | - | TRBV5-4 | CASSLEVPTVPDTQYF
TRBD1 | few | TRBV9 | CASSLQGARVEPQHF
TRBD2 | - | TRBV9 | CASSVALAGGNNEQFF
- | - | TRBV11-2 | CASSFSGTFTYNEQFF
- | few | TRBV28 | CASSLQNTEAFF
- | - | TRBV7-7 | CASSLSLDQETQYF
- | - | TRBV18 | CASSTQGSYEQYF
- | - | TRBV30 | CAWIPGVSTDTQYF
TRBD2 | - | TRBV27 | CASSSPSGSRYNEQFF
- | - | TRBV28 | CASRSSSPAYEQYF
- | once | TRBV28 | CASSLTGFEQYF
TRBD2 | - | TRBV2 | CANWVASGKEADTQYF
TRBD1 | - | TRBV27 | CASSSQGGLRNEQFF
- | - | TRBV18 | CASSPGPSISDTQYF
- | - | TRBV6-5 | CASSGSITGELFF
TRBD2 | - | TRBV28 | CASRRAGLGYEQYF
- | - | TRBV6-5 | CASSSPSGNTEAFF
- | - | TRBV27 | CASSLGQAEVETQYF
TRBD2 | - | TRBV15 | CATRTSGSSWETQYF
- | - | TRBV2 | CASSVWGTGELFF
TRBD2 | - | TRBV27 | CASSQIAGGPTGELFF
TRBD1 | - | TRBV15 | CATSRGMGQSSSYEQYF
- | - | TRBV6-1 | CASSRTLDSGNTIYF
TRBD2 | - | TRBV11-2 | CASSLALAGGNEQFF
TRBD1 | few | TRBV2 | CASSEVPGQLDEQYF
- | - | TRBV9 | CASSVGDLSYEQYF
TRBD1 | - | TRBV5-1 | CASSLAGQGLTFSGANVLTF
- | - | TRBV4-3 | CASSPGLPSYEQYF
- | - | TRBV2 | CASRDYQETQYF
- | - | TRBV4-1 | CASSQGHATNEKLFF
- | - | TRBV19 | CASSPAGTYSTDTQYF
TRBD2 | - | TRBV12-5 | CASGFKISGRAGELFF
- | few | TRBV7-3 | CASSLGGGTEAFF
TRBD1 | - | TRBV4-3 | CASSYSTGAMGEQYF
TRBD1 | - | TRBV28 | CASGTGLAEAFF